This TCR beta chain derives from a study of blood T cell repertoires in COVID-19. Study details: Collection of acute and convalescent COVID-19 samples took place in the United States, Italy and Spain. The cDNA or gDNA used as material had been derived from T cells, B-cell-depleted T cells, or PBMCs.

TCRdb's copy holds only in-frame clones and misses some; the assay was immunoSEQ multiplex PCR. The table lists over 150,000 clones, roughly 88% of them singletons. This clone was recorded many times. The J segment lost 10 bases and the V segment lost 6 bases, leaving 9 bases of the junction unmatched. In germline, CDR1 is SEHNR, CDR2 FQNEAQ (reference sequence). The CDR3 spans 15 residues. Sequencing used peripheral blood. The receptor was derived from a human donor in a cohort sampled during active COVID-19. The chain employs TRBV7-9 and TRBJ1-6, with TRBD1 matching over 10 bases. The DNA for the CDR3 is TGTGCCAGCAGAGCTCGGGGGACAGGGGACTCACCCCTCCACTTT. It encodes CASRARGTGDSPLHF.